These 28 T cell receptor beta chains were all obtained from the same sample, sequenced in a study of read filtering for tumor transcriptome and immune sequencing. Molecular barcoded adaptors covering alpha/delta and beta/gamma chains were used on 400 to 450 ng RNA. Via MiXCR, TCRdb re-called the reads, giving one row per CDR3 protein. The data contain about 86,000 distinct CDR3 sequences, 12% of them singletons. Material for sequencing was a population of CD138-negative cells sorted from bone marrow. The receptors originated from a donor at least 40 years old with multiple myeloma.

This clonotype has a count of ten or more. Written as DNA, the CDR3 is TGTGCCACGGGGACTAGCGGGACCGGGGAGCTGTTTTTT. Residues: CATGTSGTGELFF. The chain links TRBV3-1 to TRBJ2-2; 12 bases line up with TRBD2. Germline V gives CDR1 LGHDT, CDR2 YNNKEL (reference sequence). V lost 10 bases, J lost 5 bases, and 2 bases stayed unmatched. The CDR3 runs 13 residues.

This clonotype was seen many times. The CDR3 DNA is TGTGCCAGCCGGCAGGGGGGCCTGACCATTCAGTACTTC. Protein sequence: CASRQGGLTIQYF. The rearrangement uses TRBV7-2 and TRBJ2-4; possibly TRBD1 for D (7 bases). Per germline, CDR1 SGHTA and CDR2 FQGNSA. The length of the CDR3 is 13 residues. The germline V and J ends were trimmed by 8 bases and 9 bases, with 17 bases remaining between them.

This clonotype was observed many times. V and J are TRBV11-2 and TRBJ2-5; 9 positions agree with TRBD2. Looked up from germline, CDR1 is SGHAT and CDR2 is FQNNGV. With V trimmed by 3 bases and J by 5 bases, 4 bases remained unmatched. This CDR3 spans 14 amino acids. The chain's CDR3 is CASSFSSGGETQYF. CDR3 nucleotides: TGTGCCAGCAGCTTCTCGAGCGGGGGGGAGACCCAGTACTTC.

This clonotype has a count of ten or more. The chain uses TRBV28 and TRBJ2-1, with a weak D call TRBD2 (5 bases). Germline lookup yields CDR1 MDHEN and CDR2 SYDVKM. The CDR3 totals 15 residues. V was clipped by 2 bases and J by 7 bases, with 15 bases between them. The CDR3 DNA follows: TGTGCCAGCAGTTTACTGGGAATAACGGGAAATGAGCAGTTCTTC. As protein: CASSLLGITGNEQFF.

In this sample, this clonotype turned up many times. CDR3 nucleotide sequence: TGTGCCAGCAGCTTAGGGCAGCGCACTGAAGCTTTCTTT. Translating gives CASSLGQRTEAFF. The chain links TRBV11-3 to TRBJ1-1; D remains unclear. V lost 1 base and J 4 bases, leaving 7 bases between the germline ends. The CDR3 runs 13 residues. Per germline, CDR1 SGHNT and CDR2 YENEEA.

Concerning this clonotype: A clone one base away is much larger, so this may be a read error. The genes are TRBV11-1 and TRBJ2-7; D may be TRBD2 (6 bases). With 3 bases removed from V and 7 bases from J, the gap between germline ends came to 13 bases. Germline CDR1 is SGHAT and CDR2 is FQDESV (reference sequence). The length of the CDR3 is 13 residues. The CDR3 sequence: CASSFKGGWEQYF. In DNA, the CDR3 is TGTGCCAGCAGCTTCAAGGGAGGCTGGGAGCAGTACTTC.

This clonotype was recorded many times. This rearrangement joins TRBV18 to TRBJ2-7; 9 bases map to TRBD1. V was clipped by 4 bases and J by 4 bases; unmatched bases: 8. The length of the CDR3 is 15 residues. Germline assignment: CDR1 KGHSH and CDR2 LQKENI. The CDR3 nucleotides read TGTGCCAGCTCACTTCAACAGGGGGCGACGTACGAGCAGTACTTC. Amino acids: CASSLQQGATYEQYF.

This clonotype was recorded at least ten times. The chain has TRBV20-1 and TRBJ2-7; TRBD2 is a possible D gene (5 bases). Germline CDR1 and CDR2: DFQATT and SNEGSKA (reference sequence). This CDR3 is built from 13 residues. V gave up 7 bases and J gave up 0 bases, with 13 bases separating them. The CDR3 protein is CSVWADFSYEQYF. In DNA, the CDR3 is TGCAGTGTGTGGGCGGACTTCTCCTACGAGCAGTACTTC.

The table lists this clonotype with many counts. The gene calls are TRBV7-9 and TRBJ2-4, with D perhaps TRBD2 (6 bases). The CDR3 is made up of 15 amino acids. V was cut by 5 bases and J by 4 bases, with 15 bases left in between. The V gene's germline CDR1 is SEHNR and CDR2 FQNEAQ (reference sequence). The CDR3 loop is CASSPRGTLKNIQYF. In DNA, the CDR3 is TGTGCCAGCAGCCCCCGGGGGACTCTGAAAAACATTCAGTACTTC.

The table lists this clonotype with many counts. The gene calls are TRBV14 and TRBJ1-4; maybe TRBD1 (5 bases). Trimming took off 6 bases at V and 7 bases at J, with 12 bases between the two ends. CDR3 length: 13 amino acids. Germline CDR1 reads SGHDN; CDR2 reads FVKESK. CDR3 loop: CASSPGAVEKLFF. The CDR3 coding sequence is TGTGCCAGCAGTCCCGGGGCGGTTGAAAAACTGTTTTTT.

This clonotype occurred many times. The J gene is TRBJ2-3, the V gene TRBV6-2 or TRBV6-3; 8 nucleotides align to TRBD2. The CDR3 totals 14 residues. Trimming took 6 bases from V and 4 from J; bases not matched to a gene: 6. Looked up from germline, CDR1 is MNHEY and CDR2 is SVGEGT. This CDR3 reads CASRLGLAADTQYF. The CDR3 coding sequence is TGTGCCAGCAGACTAGGACTAGCTGCAGATACGCAGTATTTT.

Many counts were recorded for this clonotype. The genes are TRBV29-1 and TRBJ2-1; 7 nucleotides match TRBD1. This CDR3 region has 16 residues. Germline assignment: CDR1 SQVTM and CDR2 ANQGSEA. J gave up 0 bases and V 3 bases, and 8 bases lay outside the gene matches. The CDR3 protein is CSVDTPDRSSYNEQFF. The DNA for the CDR3 is TGCAGCGTTGATACACCGGACAGGAGCTCCTACAATGAGCAGTTCTTC.

This clonotype was seen repeatedly, ten times or more. The chain employs TRBV6-6 and TRBJ2-7, with 7 positions matching TRBD1. The CDR3 totals 15 residues. The J segment lost 1 base and the V segment lost 0 bases, leaving 3 bases of the junction unmatched. Germline-derived CDR1 and CDR2 are MNHNY and SVGAGI (reference sequence). In nucleotides, the CDR3 is TGTGCCAGCAGTTACTCGGGACAGCCTTCCTACGAGCAGTACTTC. Protein product: CASSYSGQPSYEQYF.

This clonotype was found many times. This chain joins TRBV2 and TRBJ2-1; 7 bases are a match to TRBD1. The CDR3 length is 13 residues. Germline assignment: CDR1 SNHLY and CDR2 FYNNEI. V shed 6 bases and J 1 base; nucleotides not matched to a gene: 0. The CDR3 reads CASSRGSYNEQFF. CDR3 DNA: TGTGCCAGCAGCAGGGGGTCCTACAATGAGCAGTTCTTC.

This clonotype was seen repeatedly, ten times or more. The chain couples TRBV7-8 to TRBJ2-2; D uncertain. Trimming cost V 5 bases and J 5 bases, with 6 bases left between them. Germline values: CDR1 SGHVS, CDR2 FQNEAQ. The length of the CDR3 is 12 residues. This CDR3 is CASSTKTGELFF. CDR3 bases: TGTGCCAGCAGCACTAAGACCGGGGAGCTGTTTTTT.

The table lists this clonotype with many counts. The chain employs TRBV30 and TRBJ2-2; D gene ambiguous. The germline gives CDR1 GTSNPN, CDR2 SVGIG (reference sequence). V was clipped by 4 bases and J by 0 bases, with 9 bases between them. The CDR3 covers 14 residues. CDR3 bases: TGTGCCTGGAAACCAGAGTCGAACACCGGGGAGCTGTTTTTT. As protein: CAWKPESNTGELFF.

This clonotype was found many times. The V and J genes are TRBV5-1 and TRBJ2-5; D is perhaps TRBD1 (7 bases). Germline lookup yields CDR1 SGHRS and CDR2 YFSETQ. V was cut by 4 bases and J by 5 bases, with 15 bases left in between. This CDR3 has 14 amino acids. The DNA of the CDR3 is TGCGCCAGCAGCGGCGGACAGGAGGGGGAGACCCAGTACTTC. It is translated as CASSGGQEGETQYF. The full variable domain, its missing parts supplied by reference TRBV5-1 and TRBJ2-5, is KAGVTQTPRYLIKTRGQQVTLSCSPISGHRSVSWYQQTPGQGLQFLFEYFSETQRNKGNFPGRFSGRQFSNSRSEMNVSTLELGDSALYLCASSGGQEGETQYFGPGTRLLVL.

The sample holds many counts of this clonotype. This chain joins TRBV10-3 and TRBJ2-4; D remains unclear. The germline V and J ends were trimmed by 0 bases and 0 bases, with 9 bases remaining between them. Germline V CDR1 and CDR2: ENHRY, SYGVKD. The CDR3 has 16 residues. As DNA, the CDR3 is TGTGCCATCAGTGAGTCCACGTTACTAGCCAAAAACATTCAGTACTTC. Its translation: CAISESTLLAKNIQYF.

This clonotype showed up just a few times. V usage is TRBV12-3 or TRBV12-4 and J usage is TRBJ1-1; a possible D gene is TRBD1 (5 bases). CDR3 length: 14 amino acids. V dropped 0 bases and J dropped 2 bases, with 7 bases sitting between them. The CDR3 sequence: CASSLAGTNTEAFF. DNA for the CDR3: TGTGCCAGCAGTTTAGCCGGGACTAACACTGAAGCTTTCTTT.

This clonotype was counted many times. This chain uses TRBV11-1 with TRBJ2-1; TRBD2 matches at 10 bases. Looked up from germline, CDR1 is SGHAT and CDR2 is FQDESV (reference sequence). This CDR3 spans 17 amino acids. J gave up 6 bases and V 2 bases, and 10 bases lay outside the gene matches. CDR3 in amino acids: CASSLSGRAFVPNEQFF. The CDR3 DNA reads as TGTGCCAGCAGCTTAAGCGGGAGGGCTTTCGTTCCCAATGAGCAGTTCTTC.

This clonotype was seen repeatedly, ten times or more. The gene calls are TRBV20-1 and TRBJ2-7, with 9 bases matching TRBD2. CDR1 is DFQATT and CDR2 is SNEGSKA in the germline V gene (reference sequence). This CDR3 has 13 residues. With 4 bases clipped from V and 5 bases from J, the junction kept 6 bases outside the gene matches. The CDR3 nucleotides read TGCAGTGCTAAAGCGGGAGGCAGGGACGAGCAGTACTTC. It translates to CSAKAGGRDEQYF.

This clonotype was seen many times. The chain has TRBV29-1 and TRBJ2-1, with TRBD2 as a possible D gene (6 bases). Trimming took 4 bases from V and 0 from J, leaving 22 bases between them. Germline V lookup: CDR1 SQVTM, CDR2 ANQGSEA. This CDR3 contains 18 residues. CDR3 sequence: CSVGGGWGRTSSYNEQFF. Here the CDR3 DNA reads TGCAGCGTTGGGGGCGGGTGGGGGAGGACGAGCTCCTACAATGAGCAGTTCTTC.

This clonotype turned up a few times. Being one base from a much bigger clone, this may be a read error. The chain employs TRBV29-1 and TRBJ2-2; 7 bases match TRBD2. The CDR3 runs to 16 residues. Germline V gives CDR1 SQVTM, CDR2 ANQGSEA. The CDR3, as DNA: TGCGGCATTCTCCATGGGCGGGAGAGGAACACCGGGGAGCTGTTTTTT. Its protein is CGILHGRERNTGELFF.

This clonotype was counted only a few times. J is TRBJ2-5 and V is TRBV29-1; D unclear. Trimming cost V 4 bases and J 1 base, with 7 bases left between them. This CDR3 has 12 residues. The germline gives CDR1 SQVTM, CDR2 ANQGSEA. The CDR3 DNA is TGCAGCGTTGCACGGACCCAAGAGACCCAGTACTTC. Translated: CSVARTQETQYF.

This clonotype came up many times. The chain is built from TRBV5-1 and TRBJ2-1; tentatively, D is TRBD1 (7 bases). V was shortened by 4 bases and J by 8 bases, with 16 bases between the two germline ends. This CDR3 is 14 amino acids long. Germline CDR1 is SGHRS and CDR2 is YFSETQ. The CDR3 protein is CASSEVEGADEQFF. The CDR3 DNA reads as TGCGCCAGCAGCGAAGTGGAGGGGGCGGATGAGCAGTTCTTC.

This clonotype has just a few counts. The chain joins TRBV3-1 to TRBJ1-3; the D gene is possibly TRBD1 (6 bases). This CDR3 spans 17 amino acids. The germline gives CDR1 LGHDT, CDR2 YNNKEL (reference sequence). V lost 0 bases and J lost 4, with 16 bases in between. This CDR3 reads CASSQERNRAGGNTIYF. The CDR3 coding sequence is TGTGCCAGCAGCCAAGAACGTAACAGGGCTGGAGGAAACACCATATATTTT.

A word on this clonotype: Just one base apart from a much larger clone, this may be a read error. The conserved closing phenylalanine or tryptophan is absent in this CDR3, likely reflecting a read error. This CDR3 is CSVLVAGETQYS. The CDR3 region has the DNA TGCAGCGTTTTGGTAGCGGGAGAGACCCAGTACTCC. The V call is TRBV29-1, the J call TRBJ2-5; TRBD2 aligns across 7 bases. Germline loops: CDR1 SQVTM, CDR2 ANQGSEA. The CDR3 is 12 amino acids. V shed 5 bases and J 4 bases; nucleotides not matched to a gene: 4.

As regards this clonotype: This sequence may be a read error, since a much larger clone differs from it by one base. This sequence joins TRBV20-1 and TRBJ2-7, with 7 bases identical to TRBD2. The CDR3 totals 14 residues. Germline V gene data show CDR1 as DFQATT and CDR2 as SNEGSKA (reference sequence). The V segment lost 6 bases and the J segment 5 bases; nucleotides outside the gene matches: 13. The CDR3 loop reads CSARGSSGADEQYF. In DNA, the CDR3 is TGCAGTGCCCGAGGGTCGAGCGGGGCCGACGAGCAGTACTTC.